These T cell receptor beta chains were read from a single sample in a study of blood T cell repertoires in COVID-19. Measured with immunoSEQ multiplex PCR; TCRdb has only the in-frame clones, and not every one. The top ten clones hold roughly 8.2% of a sample with about 240,000 clones, 82% of them seen once. The sequenced sample consisted of peripheral blood. The receptors come from a woman older than 75 with COVID-19, enrolled during active disease. Each CDR3 is given with its conserved first and last residue. The D gene is left open where the match is weak. Clone size is shown for a subset of rows, as once, few, many or a class of expanded clone.

d_call: .
v_call: TRBV27
j_call: TRBJ1-6
cdr3_length: 18
clone_size: .
cdr3_nt: TGTGCCAGCAGTCCGACCGGGTCATTTAGCTCCTATAATTCACCCCTCCACTTT
cdr3_aa: CASSPTGSFSSYNSPLHF

d_call: TRBD1
v_call: TRBV7-9
j_call: TRBJ1-1
cdr3_length: 13
clone_size: .
cdr3_nt: TGTGCCAGCAGCTTAGGACAGGGAGTAGAAGCTTTCTTT
cdr3_aa: CASSLGQGVEAFF

d_call: .
v_call: TRBV7-9
j_call: TRBJ2-6
cdr3_length: 16
clone_size: .
cdr3_nt: TGTGCCAGCAGCACCGTTAGACAGGCTGGGGCCAACGTCCTGACTTTC
cdr3_aa: CASSTVRQAGANVLTF

d_call: TRBD2
v_call: TRBV5-1
j_call: TRBJ2-1
cdr3_length: 16
clone_size: .
cdr3_nt: TGCGCCAGCAGCTTGGAGATGAGCGGGACCTACAATGAGCAGTTCTTC
cdr3_aa: CASSLEMSGTYNEQFF

d_call: TRBD2
v_call: TRBV6-2/TRBV6-3
j_call: TRBJ2-1
cdr3_length: 15
clone_size: .
cdr3_nt: TGTGCCAGCAGCCCTAGCGGAGGCTCCTACAATGAGCAGTTCTTC
cdr3_aa: CASSPSGGSYNEQFF

d_call: TRBD2
v_call: TRBV2
j_call: TRBJ2-1
cdr3_length: 15
clone_size: .
cdr3_nt: TGTGCCAGCTCTATAGGGACTAGCTATGTCAATGAGCAGTTCTTC
cdr3_aa: CASSIGTSYVNEQFF

d_call: TRBD1
v_call: TRBV18
j_call: TRBJ1-1
cdr3_length: 14
clone_size: .
cdr3_nt: TGTGCCAGCTCACAGTCTAGGGGGCCCGGAGAAGCTTTCTTT
cdr3_aa: CASSQSRGPGEAFF

d_call: TRBD2
v_call: TRBV7-9
j_call: TRBJ2-1
cdr3_length: 15
clone_size: .
cdr3_nt: TGTGCCAGCAGCTTACGGGGGGGGCCCCCCAATGAGCAGTTCTTC
cdr3_aa: CASSLRGGPPNEQFF

d_call: .
v_call: TRBV19
j_call: TRBJ2-5
cdr3_length: 15
clone_size: few
cdr3_nt: TGTGCCAGTAGTATTTCGGGACTCCGAACAGAGACCCAGTACTTC
cdr3_aa: CASSISGLRTETQYF

d_call: .
v_call: TRBV5-1
j_call: TRBJ1-5
cdr3_length: 13
clone_size: .
cdr3_nt: TGCGCCAGCAGTACCGACGGGGGACAGCCCCAGCATTTT
cdr3_aa: CASSTDGGQPQHF

d_call: .
v_call: TRBV7-9
j_call: TRBJ2-7
cdr3_length: 14
clone_size: few
cdr3_nt: TGTGCCAGCAGCTTAAATGTCGGAGCCTACGAGCAGTACTTC
cdr3_aa: CASSLNVGAYEQYF

d_call: .
v_call: TRBV28
j_call: TRBJ1-5
cdr3_length: 13
clone_size: .
cdr3_nt: TGTGCCAGCAGTTTACCCGTGCGGCAGCCCCAGCATTTT
cdr3_aa: CASSLPVRQPQHF

d_call: .
v_call: TRBV3-1/TRBV3-2
j_call: TRBJ1-2
cdr3_length: 12
clone_size: .
cdr3_nt: TGTGCCAGCATCACAGGGTTTAACGGCTACACCTTC
cdr3_aa: CASITGFNGYTF

d_call: .
v_call: TRBV6-6
j_call: TRBJ1-2
cdr3_length: 16
clone_size: few
cdr3_nt: TGTGCCAGCAGCCTGACCCCAGGGAGGCTTTACTATGGCTACACCTTC
cdr3_aa: CASSLTPGRLYYGYTF

d_call: TRBD2
v_call: TRBV19
j_call: TRBJ2-4
cdr3_length: 16
clone_size: once
cdr3_nt: TGTGCCAGTAGTACAGGACTAGCAGAAGACAAAAACATTCAGTACTTC
cdr3_aa: CASSTGLAEDKNIQYF

d_call: TRBD2
v_call: TRBV28
j_call: TRBJ2-7
cdr3_length: 17
clone_size: .
cdr3_nt: TGTGCCAGCAGTGGCCCCGAGGCGGGAGGGTTCGGCCACGAGCAGTACTTC
cdr3_aa: CASSGPEAGGFGHEQYF

d_call: .
v_call: TRBV29-1
j_call: TRBJ1-1
cdr3_length: 10
clone_size: few
cdr3_nt: TGCAGCGCTCGGAACACTGAAGCTTTCTTT
cdr3_aa: CSARNTEAFF

d_call: .
v_call: TRBV30
j_call: TRBJ1-1
cdr3_length: 13
clone_size: .
cdr3_nt: TGTGCCTGGAACCTACCCACAGGGCTTGAAGCTTTCTTT
cdr3_aa: CAWNLPTGLEAFF

d_call: .
v_call: TRBV6-5
j_call: TRBJ1-1
cdr3_length: 15
clone_size: once
cdr3_nt: TGTGCCAGCAGTTACGGGGCCCGCGCAAACACTGAAGCTTTCTTT
cdr3_aa: CASSYGARANTEAFF

d_call: TRBD1
v_call: TRBV7-2
j_call: TRBJ1-5
cdr3_length: 14
clone_size: .
cdr3_nt: TGTGCCAGCAGCAACCGGGACAGTTACGGGCCCCAGCATTTT
cdr3_aa: CASSNRDSYGPQHF

d_call: TRBD2
v_call: TRBV5-1
j_call: TRBJ2-7
cdr3_length: 14
clone_size: .
cdr3_nt: TGCGCCAGCAGCCCCACTAGCGGCTCCTACGAGCAGTACTTC
cdr3_aa: CASSPTSGSYEQYF

d_call: .
v_call: TRBV7-9
j_call: TRBJ1-1
cdr3_length: 13
clone_size: few
cdr3_nt: TGTGCCAGCACCGGACTTGCGGGGGCTGAAGCTTTCTTT
cdr3_aa: CASTGLAGAEAFF

d_call: .
v_call: TRBV7-8
j_call: TRBJ2-2
cdr3_length: 15
clone_size: .
cdr3_nt: TGTGCCAGCAGGCTAGACCTAACCAACACCGGGGAGCTGTTTTTT
cdr3_aa: CASRLDLTNTGELFF

d_call: TRBD1
v_call: TRBV2
j_call: TRBJ1-6
cdr3_length: 15
clone_size: .
cdr3_nt: TGTGCCAGCATTCACCGGGACAGGCGTGATTCACCCCTCCACTTT
cdr3_aa: CASIHRDRRDSPLHF

d_call: TRBD1
v_call: TRBV2
j_call: TRBJ2-5
cdr3_length: 11
clone_size: .
cdr3_nt: TGTGCCAGCGGACAGGGAGAGACCCAGTACTTC
cdr3_aa: CASGQGETQYF

d_call: .
v_call: TRBV12-3/TRBV12-4
j_call: TRBJ1-2
cdr3_length: 12
clone_size: .
cdr3_nt: TGTGCCAGCAGTTTAACCACTTATGGCTACACCTTC
cdr3_aa: CASSLTTYGYTF

d_call: TRBD1
v_call: TRBV5-5
j_call: TRBJ1-5
cdr3_length: 14
clone_size: .
cdr3_nt: TGTGCCAGCAGCTTACAGGGGGGGGGCCAGCCCCAGCATTTT
cdr3_aa: CASSLQGGGQPQHF

d_call: TRBD2
v_call: TRBV5-1
j_call: TRBJ2-5
cdr3_length: 16
clone_size: .
cdr3_nt: TGCGCCAGCAGCTTGGCCTTTAGCGGGAGGCAAGAGACCCAGTACTTC
cdr3_aa: CASSLAFSGRQETQYF

d_call: .
v_call: TRBV4-1
j_call: TRBJ2-5
cdr3_length: 17
clone_size: once
cdr3_nt: TGCGCCAGCAGCCCACTGCCCAGCGGCTTTCGGCAAGAGACCCAGTACTTC
cdr3_aa: CASSPLPSGFRQETQYF

d_call: .
v_call: TRBV7-9
j_call: TRBJ2-2
cdr3_length: 17
clone_size: once
cdr3_nt: TGTGCCAGCAGCTTATCTCAGGGGGACTTCGACACCGGGGAGCTGTTTTTT
cdr3_aa: CASSLSQGDFDTGELFF

d_call: TRBD2
v_call: TRBV6-2/TRBV6-3
j_call: TRBJ2-1
cdr3_length: 17
clone_size: .
cdr3_nt: TGTGCCAGCAGTTACAGACTAGCGCAGAGCTCCTACAATGAGCAGTTCTTC
cdr3_aa: CASSYRLAQSSYNEQFF

d_call: .
v_call: TRBV18
j_call: TRBJ1-3
cdr3_length: 14
clone_size: .
cdr3_nt: TGTGCCAGCTCACCGAGGGAGCAGGGAAACACCATATATTTT
cdr3_aa: CASSPREQGNTIYF

d_call: TRBD1
v_call: TRBV5-4
j_call: TRBJ2-6
cdr3_length: 16
clone_size: .
cdr3_nt: TGTGCCAGCAGCTTTACAGGGGGCGCTGGGGCCAACGTCCTGACTTTC
cdr3_aa: CASSFTGGAGANVLTF

d_call: .
v_call: TRBV25-1
j_call: TRBJ1-2
cdr3_length: 11
clone_size: .
cdr3_nt: TGTGCCCATCCAGTCGTCTATGGCTACACCTTC
cdr3_aa: CAHPVVYGYTF

d_call: TRBD2
v_call: TRBV19
j_call: TRBJ2-7
cdr3_length: 16
clone_size: .
cdr3_nt: TGTGCCCCGAAGGGGCTAGCGGGAGGGCCAGGCTACGAGCAGTACTTC
cdr3_aa: CAPKGLAGGPGYEQYF

d_call: TRBD1
v_call: TRBV5-1
j_call: TRBJ1-2
cdr3_length: 14
clone_size: .
cdr3_nt: TGCGCCAGCAGCTTGGCCGGGACAGGGGGCTTAGGCACCTTC
cdr3_aa: CASSLAGTGGLGTF

d_call: .
v_call: TRBV6-5
j_call: TRBJ1-2
cdr3_length: 13
clone_size: .
cdr3_nt: TGTGCCAGCAGTTACAAACAGGACGATGGCTACACCTTC
cdr3_aa: CASSYKQDDGYTF

d_call: TRBD2
v_call: TRBV7-2
j_call: TRBJ2-2
cdr3_length: 16
clone_size: .
cdr3_nt: TGTGCCAGCAGCTTTCAACTAGCGTCGAACACCGGGGAGCTGTTTTTT
cdr3_aa: CASSFQLASNTGELFF

d_call: TRBD1
v_call: TRBV5-6
j_call: TRBJ1-2
cdr3_length: 14
clone_size: .
cdr3_nt: TGTGCCAGCAGGGGGACGGGACAGTTCTATGGCTACACCTTC
cdr3_aa: CASRGTGQFYGYTF

d_call: TRBD2
v_call: TRBV7-3
j_call: TRBJ2-1
cdr3_length: 15
clone_size: .
cdr3_nt: TGTGCCAGCAGCCCCCGGCTAGCGGACCTCGGCGAGCAGTTCTTC
cdr3_aa: CASSPRLADLGEQFF

d_call: TRBD2
v_call: TRBV3-1/TRBV3-2
j_call: TRBJ2-2
cdr3_length: 17
clone_size: once
cdr3_nt: TGTGCCAGCAGCCTATATCGCGGGGGGGCCGACACCGGGGAGCTGTTTTTT
cdr3_aa: CASSLYRGGADTGELFF

d_call: .
v_call: TRBV30
j_call: TRBJ1-1
cdr3_length: 14
clone_size: .
cdr3_nt: TGTGCCTGGAGTTTGACAGGCCCGGGCACTGAAGCTTTCTTT
cdr3_aa: CAWSLTGPGTEAFF

d_call: TRBD1
v_call: TRBV13
j_call: TRBJ1-1
cdr3_length: 20
clone_size: .
cdr3_nt: TGTGCCAGCAGCCCAAACCAATTTGGGACAGGGTCGTTGGCGAACACTGAAGCTTTCTTT
cdr3_aa: CASSPNQFGTGSLANTEAFF

d_call: .
v_call: TRBV19
j_call: TRBJ2-3
cdr3_length: 14
clone_size: .
cdr3_nt: TGTGCCAGTAGCGGAGGCTTTAGCACAGATACGCAGTATTTT
cdr3_aa: CASSGGFSTDTQYF

d_call: TRBD1
v_call: TRBV28
j_call: TRBJ1-2
cdr3_length: 15
clone_size: once
cdr3_nt: TGTGCCAGCAGTTTCAGGGGGCGCAACTCCCCTGGCTACACCTTC
cdr3_aa: CASSFRGRNSPGYTF

d_call: .
v_call: TRBV7-2
j_call: TRBJ2-3
cdr3_length: 15
clone_size: .
cdr3_nt: TGTGCCAGCAGGGGCGGGCGGTCTAGCACAGATACGCAGTATTTT
cdr3_aa: CASRGGRSSTDTQYF

d_call: TRBD1
v_call: TRBV30
j_call: TRBJ2-7
cdr3_length: 15
clone_size: .
cdr3_nt: TGTGCCTGGAGTGTAAGTGGGACAGGGGTGAACGAGCAGTACTTC
cdr3_aa: CAWSVSGTGVNEQYF

d_call: .
v_call: TRBV19
j_call: TRBJ1-5
cdr3_length: 12
clone_size: .
cdr3_nt: TGTGCCAGTAGTATCGGGGGAAAGCCCCAGCATTTT
cdr3_aa: CASSIGGKPQHF